This is a list of T cell receptor beta chains from one sample in a study of T cell responses to AZD1222 COVID-19 vaccine. Generated by immunoSEQ multiplex PCR, the TCRdb table keeps only in-frame clones and is missing some. The sample carries about 140,000 clones, roughly nine tenths recorded once. Sample: peripheral blood, taken 28 days after the second dose of the MenACWY control vaccine. The receptors were sampled from an adult who received the MenACWY meningococcal vaccine as a control. Both conserved end residues are part of each CDR3. The D gene is left open where the match is weak. Expanded clones get a size class; other rows say once, few or many, or leave the size out.

V gene	J gene	clone size	D gene	CDR3 DNA	CDR3 protein
TRBV11-2	TRBJ1-4	.	.	TGTGCCAGCAGCTTAGGGCGGGGCCTTAATGAAAAACTGTTTTTT	CASSLGRGLNEKLFF
TRBV7-2	TRBJ1-6	.	.	TGTGCCAGCAGCCTCCCCCCTTCACCCCTCCACTTT	CASSLPPSPLHF
TRBV19	TRBJ2-1	.	.	TGTGCCAGTTCGGCAGGGGTCTACAATGAGCAGTTCTTC	CASSAGVYNEQFF
TRBV28	TRBJ1-5	.	.	TGTGCCAGCAGTTTGTGGGCAGGGACCTATAGCAATCAGCCCCAGCATTTT	CASSLWAGTYSNQPQHF
TRBV24-1	TRBJ2-1	once	.	TGTGCCACCAGCGGGAGCCCCTACAATGAGCAGTTCTTC	CATSGSPYNEQFF
TRBV12-3/TRBV12-4	TRBJ2-7	.	.	TGTGCCAGCAGTGTTCGGCCCTACGAGCAGTACTTC	CASSVRPYEQYF
TRBV7-2	TRBJ1-1	.	.	TGTGCCAGCAGCGGCCAGGGGTCGGGTGAAGCTTTCTTT	CASSGQGSGEAFF
TRBV7-6	TRBJ1-4	.	TRBD1	TGTGCCAGCAGCTTAGTGGGGACAGGGAGTGAAAAACTGTTTTTT	CASSLVGTGSEKLFF
TRBV4-3	TRBJ2-7	.	TRBD2	TGCGCCAGCAGCCAAGATCTAGCGGGAGTCTCCGAGCAGTACTTC	CASSQDLAGVSEQYF
TRBV24-1	TRBJ2-1	.	.	TGTGCCACCAGTGACCCCGTCAGATACAATGAGCAGTTCTTC	CATSDPVRYNEQFF
TRBV6-2/TRBV6-3	TRBJ1-5	.	.	TGTGCCAGCAGTTACAGATTGGGGCACGACAATCAGCCCCAGCATTTT	CASSYRLGHDNQPQHF
TRBV6-2/TRBV6-3	TRBJ2-7	.	TRBD2	TGTGCCAGCAGTTACTCGACTTCCGGGGAGGGACTCCCCTACGAGCAGTACTTC	CASSYSTSGEGLPYEQYF
TRBV28	TRBJ1-5	.	TRBD1	TGTGCCAGCAGTCCGAAACAGGGGTTTGGCAATCAGCCCCAGCATTTT	CASSPKQGFGNQPQHF
TRBV5-4	TRBJ2-1	.	TRBD2	TGTGCCAGCAGTTCTGAGCGGGAATACAATGAGCAGTTCTTC	CASSSEREYNEQFF
TRBV7-2	TRBJ1-2	.	.	TGTGCCAGCAGCTTAGGGCTAGGGAACTATGGCTACACCTTC	CASSLGLGNYGYTF
TRBV7-9	TRBJ2-1	.	TRBD2	TGTGCCAGCAGCCTTAGACTAGCGGGAGTAGGTAATGAGCAGTTCTTC	CASSLRLAGVGNEQFF
TRBV19	TRBJ2-3	.	TRBD1	TGTGCCAGTAGTTCCGGGACAGGTAATACGCAGTATTTT	CASSSGTGNTQYF
TRBV19	TRBJ1-5	once	.	TGTGCCAGTAGTGACCAGGGTTGGGATAGCAATCAGCCCCAGCATTTT	CASSDQGWDSNQPQHF
TRBV10-3	TRBJ1-2	.	.	TGTGCCATCAGTGAAACTACCGGGAGCCCTGTCTATGGCTACACCTTC	CAISETTGSPVYGYTF
TRBV4-3	TRBJ1-1	.	TRBD1	TGCGCCAGCAGCCAAGCCGGACAGGGGCCCGGTGAAGCTTTCTTT	CASSQAGQGPGEAFF
TRBV7-9	TRBJ2-3	.	.	TGTGCCAGCAGCTTAGTGGTGGGGGGGCCCGCAGATACGCAGTATTTT	CASSLVVGGPADTQYF
TRBV3-1/TRBV3-2	TRBJ1-4	.	.	TGTGCCACAGGGACGGGGAATGAAAAACTGTTTTTT	CATGTGNEKLFF
TRBV11-3	TRBJ2-5	.	.	TGTGCCAGCAGCTTTGGGCCCCGCCAAGAGACCCAGTACTTC	CASSFGPRQETQYF
TRBV28	TRBJ1-5	.	TRBD1	TGTGCCAGCAGTTCGGACAGGGGCAATCAGCCCCAGCATTTT	CASSSDRGNQPQHF
TRBV4-3	TRBJ2-7	few	TRBD2	TGCGCCAGCAGCCAAGATAGGGTATTAGCGGGACTAGGCGAGCAGTACTTC	CASSQDRVLAGLGEQYF
TRBV5-4	TRBJ1-5	.	.	TGTGCCAGCAGCCTGGGGGGTATGAGCAATCAGCCCCAGCATTTT	CASSLGGMSNQPQHF
TRBV2	TRBJ2-7	.	.	TGTGCCAGCAGGGAGACAGAGCTCGGTAGCGAGCAGTACTTC	CASRETELGSEQYF
TRBV27	TRBJ2-6	.	.	TGTGCCAGCAGTTCCCCTCACTCTGGGGCCAACGTCCTGACTTTC	CASSSPHSGANVLTF
TRBV29-1	TRBJ2-1	.	.	TGCAGCGTTGATTCAGGACAGTCCTACAATGAGCAGTTCTTC	CSVDSGQSYNEQFF
TRBV19	TRBJ1-2	.	.	TGTGCCAGTAGTATGTACGCCCTTGGAGCTAACTATGGCTACACCTTC	CASSMYALGANYGYTF
TRBV28	TRBJ2-7	.	.	TGTGCCAGCAGTCCCCGGTCCTCCTGGGGCGAGCAGTACTTC	CASSPRSSWGEQYF
TRBV24-1	TRBJ2-3	.	.	TGTGCCACCAGTGATAGGACACGGTACACAGATACGCAGTATTTT	CATSDRTRYTDTQYF
TRBV24-1	TRBJ1-1	few	.	TGTGCCACCAGTGTCGGGGGGGAGGGCACTGAAGCTTTCTTT	CATSVGGEGTEAFF
TRBV19	TRBJ1-1	.	.	TGTGCCAGTAATTTCGGGGAAGGAAACACTGAAGCTTTCTTT	CASNFGEGNTEAFF
TRBV6-5	TRBJ1-2	.	TRBD1	TGTGCCAGCAGTAACCAACAGGGGGACTATGGCTACACCTTC	CASSNQQGDYGYTF
TRBV6-1	TRBJ1-4	.	.	TGTGCCAGCAGTGAACCTAGGGGTAGAACGGGCGAAAAACTGTTTTTT	CASSEPRGRTGEKLFF
TRBV4-3	TRBJ2-3	.	.	TGCGCTACCTCCATGGGAGTCGAAGATACGCAGTATTTT	CATSMGVEDTQYF
TRBV2	TRBJ2-1	.	.	TGTGCCAGCAGTGGGATGGCGGGGTCTTACAATGAGCAGTTCTTC	CASSGMAGSYNEQFF
TRBV4-3	TRBJ1-6	.	.	TGCGCCAGCAGCCAAGCCAGGACAGACAGCGTGGGGTCACCCCTCCACTTT	CASSQARTDSVGSPLHF
TRBV6-5	TRBJ2-6	.	.	TGTGCCAGCAGTTACTCTGTCTCTGGGGCCAACGTCCTGACTTTC	CASSYSVSGANVLTF
TRBV27	TRBJ1-1	.	.	TGTGCCAGCAGTTCGAGGACAGACGAAGCTTTCTTT	CASSSRTDEAFF
TRBV28	TRBJ1-1	.	.	TGTGCCAGCCTGGACATTATGAACACTGAAGCTTTCTTT	CASLDIMNTEAFF
TRBV18	TRBJ2-7	.	.	TGTGCCAGCTCACCCGACCGGAACGAGCAGTACTTC	CASSPDRNEQYF
TRBV5-1	TRBJ2-7	.	TRBD1	TGCGCCAGCAGCACCGGACAGGGGAGCTACGAGCAGTACTTC	CASSTGQGSYEQYF
TRBV12-5	TRBJ1-2	.	TRBD1	TGTGCTAGTGGTTCGCCCCAAGGGACAGGAGTCTATGGCTACACCTTC	CASGSPQGTGVYGYTF
TRBV15	TRBJ1-2	few	.	TGTGCCACCAGGGGACGTAACTATGGCTACACCTTC	CATRGRNYGYTF
TRBV28	TRBJ1-3	.	.	TGTGCCAGCAGTACCCCCGGGTGGGGCTCTGGAAACACCATATATTTT	CASSTPGWGSGNTIYF
TRBV3-1/TRBV3-2	TRBJ2-6	.	TRBD2	TGTGCCAGCAGCCAACTAGCGGGAAGCTCTGGGGCCAACGTCCTGACTTTC	CASSQLAGSSGANVLTF
TRBV4-3	TRBJ2-3	.	.	TGCGCCAGCAGCCAAGGTTTCAGGGGACCAGATACGCAGTATTTT	CASSQGFRGPDTQYF
TRBV5-1	TRBJ2-2	.	.	TGCGCCAGCAGCTTGGGTGACAGCCTGAACACCGGGGAGCTGTTTTTT	CASSLGDSLNTGELFF
TRBV9	TRBJ2-7	.	.	TGTGCCAGCAGCCTTTCATCAAACTCCTACGAGCAGTACTTC	CASSLSSNSYEQYF
TRBV19	TRBJ1-4	.	.	TGTGCCAGTAGTATAACAGTAACTAATGAAAAACTGTTTTTT	CASSITVTNEKLFF
TRBV4-3	TRBJ2-1	.	.	TGCGCCAGCAGCCGTTTAAACGCGGGGAATGAGCAGTTCTTC	CASSRLNAGNEQFF
TRBV6-2/TRBV6-3	TRBJ2-4	.	.	TGTGCCAGCAGTTACGAGGGAAACATTCAGTACTTC	CASSYEGNIQYF
TRBV2	TRBJ1-6	.	.	TGTGCCAGCAGAGGGGGGGATTCACCCCTCCACTTT	CASRGGDSPLHF